The T cell receptor (beta chain) under discussion was sequenced for a study of shared clonotypes between healthy human individuals (dated by TCRdb to between 2020 and 2021). With regard to the full study: The cohort comprised two women and a few men aged 18 to 49 years. For each donor, three plates each were used for CD4 naive and CD4 memory, two plates were used for CD8 naive, and one plate was used for CD8 memory. The study deeply sequenced blood TCR repertoires of about 5 healthy adults to estimate repertoire size and the extent of clonotype sharing between individuals. Different laboratories and diverse techniques were used to prepare libraries and sequence TCR repertoires, to increase sequencing depth and limit assay-specific biases. Per donor, leukapheresis produced somewhere between about 0.94 and 9.5 billion PBMCs. Beyond this particular receptor, the publication reports: Because the study included only a small number of donors, the genetic and exposure-history diversity represented was limited. Incomplete sequencing was indicated by rarefaction of sorted-subset datasets, despite the large sequencing depth. Naive subsets generally had larger estimated clonotype richness than memory subsets did. Pairwise subsampling led to the expectation that sequencing depth would affect the degree of clonotype sharing among donors. Sampling was restricted to blood, and TCR repertoires in tissue are likely to differ from TCR repertoires in blood. Clonotypes shared by all four sorted-subset donors showed higher generation probabilities than non-shared clonotypes. Across a handful of donors, approximately 5% of naive CD4, over 3% of naive CD8, 2.3% of memory CD4, and roughly 0.4% of memory CD8 clonotypes were shared.

This clone was observed once. The clone's antigen remains unknown. Base qualities are missing; no much larger clone stands one base away. Within the sample, other DNA sequences also encode this same CDR3. TCR CDR3 regions were amplified from genomic DNA by multiplex PCR using the deep immunoSEQ assay. Extracted genomic DNA from each cell subset was distributed evenly across all wells of several immunoSEQ 96-well plates, and each plate was treated as a replicate. For sorted subsets, approximately 200 ng of genomic DNA, equivalent to some 30,000 T cell genomes, went into each replicate PCR. Purified libraries were quantified with a Qubit 3.0 fluorometer, sized on a Bioanalyzer 2100, and re-quantified with the KAPA Library Quantification kit. Each immunoSEQ 96-well plate was sequenced on its own single-read 150-cycle Illumina NextSeq 550 flow cell. Concerning the study's data processing: Because the immunoSEQ output held only junctional sequences and lacked quality scores, the filtering could not match the filtering applied to full-length reads. To assign V/J genes and CDR3, sequences were annotated against IMGT germline references using PyIR, a Python wrapper for IgBLAST v1.9. Reads were filtered out if the reads had weak V/J assignments (E-value above 1e-6), no CDR3, stop codons, out-of-frame junctions, or ambiguous translated residues. V3J clonotypes were defined as sequences sharing an identical inferred V gene, J gene, and CDR3 amino acid sequence. The percentage overlap between two repertoires was calculated by dividing the number of shared unique clonotypes by the size of the smaller repertoire. Repertoire richness was assessed with RTK rarefaction, the Chao1 estimator, and Recon v2.1 estimates of unobserved clonotypes. Generation probabilities for all TCRbeta clonotypes obtained by the gDNA method from a few donors were computed using OLGA. The immuneACCESS repertoire file appears here via TCRdb, limited to in-frame rearrangements. These files lack a portion of the clones; in checked studies, under half of the deficit traces to unresolved V genes, and the cause of the others is not known. V, J and clone size were drawn from that table, and D and trimming were deduced from the DNA. The sample table shows 2 million to 3 million clones, and approximately 93% are seen once. The ten largest clones capture approximately 0.36% of the sample.

Healthy HIV-negative adults with no recently reported acute infections or vaccinations were included as donors. Every donor was a Caucasian adult residing in Nashville, Tennessee, USA. CD4+ T cells were enriched by magnetic negative selection, after which naive cells were positively selected on CD45RA and the negative fraction was taken as the memory subset. Blood was obtained by leukapheresis, after which PBMCs were separated by Ficoll-Histopaque density gradient centrifugation and cryopreserved in liquid nitrogen vapor phase. Purity and quantity of every magnetically sorted T cell population were checked by analytical flow cytometry. Each sorted fraction had its genomic DNA isolated and then quantified by UV absorbance on a Nanodrop 2000c. Per the germline V gene, MDHEN is the CDR1 and SYDVKM is the CDR2. Measured from the cysteine to the phenylalanine, the CDR3 is 10 residues long. The sequence is cut down to CDR3 DNA, 30 bases in frame from base 1. V and J lose 6 bases and 4 bases, and a span of 2 bases separates them.

Sequenced input: naive CD4+ T cells from PBMCs. In the paper's terms, the cell subset or site label means: CD45RA+ positively selected. The V and J genes are TRBV28 and TRBJ2-3; the D gene assignment is ambiguous. This clonotype originated in a man in his late teens or twenties in good health. Some clones in this sample may be carry-over from other donors' samples. The CDR3 in this case is CASRADTQYF. The sequence in DNA is TGTGCCAGCAGAGCAGATACGCAGTATTTT.